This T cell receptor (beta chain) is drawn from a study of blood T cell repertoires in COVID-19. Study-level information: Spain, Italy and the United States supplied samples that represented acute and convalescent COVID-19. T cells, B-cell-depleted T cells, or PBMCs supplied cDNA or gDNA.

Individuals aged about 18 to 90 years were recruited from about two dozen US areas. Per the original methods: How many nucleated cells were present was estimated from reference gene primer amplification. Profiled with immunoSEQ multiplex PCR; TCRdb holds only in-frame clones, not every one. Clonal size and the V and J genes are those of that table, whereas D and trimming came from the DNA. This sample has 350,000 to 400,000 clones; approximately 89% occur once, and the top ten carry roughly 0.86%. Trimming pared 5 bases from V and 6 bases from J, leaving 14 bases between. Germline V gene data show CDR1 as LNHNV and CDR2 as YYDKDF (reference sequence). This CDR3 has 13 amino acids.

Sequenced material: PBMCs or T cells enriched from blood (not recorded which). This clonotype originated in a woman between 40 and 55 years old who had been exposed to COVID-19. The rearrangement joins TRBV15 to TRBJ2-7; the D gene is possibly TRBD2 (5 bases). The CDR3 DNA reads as TGTGCCACCAGCGTTCGTTCGGGGATCGAGCAGTACTTC. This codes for CATSVRSGIEQYF.